This TCR beta chain stems from a study of tumor-infiltrating lymphocytes in primary liver carcinoma. Germline assignment: CDR1 SGHAT and CDR2 FQNNGV. V lost 3 bases, J lost 2 bases, and 10 bases lay in between. This CDR3 has 14 residues. This clonotype showed up many times. The blood RNA (from unsorted whole blood) was obtained, and germline DNA was also extracted. TCR beta cDNA was reverse-transcribed from approximately 0.45 ug of total RNA. The reaction used a constant-region primer and ProtoScript II reverse transcriptase. What produced the TCR beta libraries was three nested multiplex PCR rounds using slightly modified ARM-PCR. With TRBV1-TRBV30 forward primers and a C-beta reverse primer, the first two PCR rounds were run for about 10 cycles each. MiXCR, applied by TCRdb to the multiplex PCR reads, yields one record per CDR3 protein. The sample has roughly 180,000 distinct CDR3 sequences; over 45% are singletons.

The sequencing input was peripheral blood. The chain uses TRBV11-2 and TRBJ1-1; D uncertain. The TCR originated in a man aged 35-49 years with primary liver carcinoma and hepatitis B virus infection. The DNA for the CDR3 is TGTGCCAGCAGCTTGGGCAGGACCAACACTGAAGCTTTCTTT. Residues: CASSLGRTNTEAFF.